This T cell receptor (beta chain) was captured by sequencing in a study of shared clonotypes between healthy human individuals. Study-wide points: The sharing of 5% to 5.5% of naive CD4 clonotypes was seen across a handful of donors. Larger estimated richness was generally seen in naive subsets than in memory subsets.

The V segment lost 1 base and the J segment 2 bases; nucleotides outside the gene matches: 7. This CDR3 contains 17 residues. The germline CDR1 and CDR2 sequences are SQVTM and ANQGSEA. Naive CD8 cells were CD45RO-negative, positively selected for CCR7, excluding terminally differentiated effector memory CD45RA+ cells. TCRdb's table, derived via immunoSEQ multiplex PCR, lists solely in-frame clones and lacks some. The sample consists of roughly 2,000,000 clones, over 85% of them appearing once. A word on this clone: The antigen is unknown.

The clonotype was recovered from a man younger than 30 in good health. What was sequenced was naive CD8+ T cells sorted from blood. V and J are TRBV29-1 and TRBJ2-7, with TRBD2 identical over 14 bases. The CDR3 is CSVEASGTSGSTYEQYF. The CDR3 coding sequence is TGCAGCGTTGAAGCTTCCGGGACTAGCGGGAGTACCTACGAGCAGTACTTC.